These 25 T cell receptor beta chains came from one sample sequenced in a study of blood T cell repertoires in COVID-19. Here immunoSEQ multiplex PCR was the method, and the copy in TCRdb shows in-frame clones only, minus some. The sample lists 45,000 to 55,000 clones, roughly 84% occurring once. The sequenced material came from peripheral blood. All receptors come from a man aged 50 to 60 with active COVID-19.

The chain has TRBV5-5 and TRBJ1-4; D might be TRBD1 (5 bases). In germline, CDR1 is SGHKS, CDR2 YYEKEE (reference sequence). The ends were cut back, 4 bases at V and 0 bases at J, with 13 bases in the middle. This CDR3 has 16 residues. CDR3 nucleotides: TGTGCCAGCAGCCCCCGGGGAGGGGCAACTAATGAAAAACTGTTTTTT. It is translated as CASSPRGGATNEKLFF.

The J gene is TRBJ1-1, the V gene TRBV28; D remains unclear. The germline V gene has CDR1 MDHEN and CDR2 SYDVKM. The V and J ends lost 2 bases and 5 bases respectively, with 15 bases between them. This CDR3 contains 15 residues. The CDR3 region has the DNA TGTGCCAGCAGTTTACCTCTGGCAGGTGGGACTGAAGCTTTCTTT. Residues: CASSLPLAGGTEAFF.

The chain has TRBV6-6 and TRBJ2-1; 9 nucleotides match TRBD2. This CDR3 has 17 residues. Germline loops: CDR1 MNHNY, CDR2 SVGAGI (reference sequence). Trimming removed 6 bases from V and 0 bases from J; junction bases left unmatched: 9. In DNA, the CDR3 is TGTGCCAGCAGCCGACCCCTAGCGGGAAGCTCCTACAATGAGCAGTTCTTC. Translated, it gives CASSRPLAGSSYNEQFF.

The chain links TRBV6-6 to TRBJ2-5; 11 bases align to TRBD2. CDR1 and CDR2 from the germline V gene are MNHNY and SVGAGI (reference sequence). The V segment lost 6 bases and the J segment 5 bases; nucleotides outside the gene matches: 11. This CDR3 comprises 16 residues. The DNA for the CDR3 is TGTGCCAGCAGCCGAAATAGCGGGGGGGCTGGGGAGACCCAGTACTTC. It translates to CASSRNSGGAGETQYF.

The rearrangement uses TRBV29-1 and TRBJ1-2; D perhaps matches TRBD1 (5 bases). Germline V gene sequence: CDR1 SQVTM, CDR2 ANQGSEA. The V end lost 7 bases, the J end lost 4 bases, and 22 bases lay between the germline ends. The CDR3 has 15 residues. In DNA form, the CDR3 reads TGCAGCGCCCTAACCCCAGTGGGGCCGCCCTATGGCTACACCTTC. Residues: CSALTPVGPPYGYTF.

V usage is TRBV14 and J usage is TRBJ1-2, with unresolved D. CDR1 and CDR2 (germline): SGHDN, FVKESK. V was clipped by 6 bases and J by 0 bases, with 8 bases between them. The CDR3 loop spans 13 amino acids. CDR3 region: CASSLFSNYGYTF. The CDR3 nucleotides read TGTGCCAGCAGTCTCTTTTCTAACTATGGCTACACCTTC.

V is TRBV24-1 and J is TRBJ2-1, with 9 nucleotides matching TRBD2. Per germline, CDR1 KGHDR and CDR2 SFDVKD. The CDR3 extends over 14 amino acids. After removal of 4 bases from V and 8 bases from J, the junction contained 5 bases not matched to a gene. CDR3 amino acids: CATSDVAGDDEQFF. The CDR3 nucleotides read TGTGCCACCAGTGACGTAGCGGGAGATGATGAGCAGTTCTTC.

The rearrangement uses TRBV28 and TRBJ2-4, with D maybe TRBD1 (6 bases). Looked up from germline, CDR1 is MDHEN and CDR2 is SYDVKM. The CDR3 totals 15 residues. V was pared by 5 bases and J by 0 bases, with 11 bases between. This CDR3 is CASSPLTGAKNIQYF. The CDR3 nucleotides are TGTGCCAGCAGTCCGCTGACAGGAGCCAAAAACATTCAGTACTTC.

The rearrangement joins TRBV7-2 to TRBJ1-1; the match to TRBD1 covers 7 bases. The CDR3 loop spans 13 amino acids. Trimming cost V 6 bases and J 1 base; bases outside gene matches: 2. The germline CDR1 and CDR2 sequences are SGHTA and FQGNSA. CDR3 protein: CASRRTGNTEAFF. The CDR3 region has the DNA TGTGCCAGCAGGCGGACAGGGAACACTGAAGCTTTCTTT.

The V call is TRBV28, the J call TRBJ1-1, with 9 bases identical to TRBD1. CDR1 and CDR2 from the germline V gene are MDHEN and SYDVKM. The length of the CDR3 is 15 residues. The J segment lost 8 bases and the V segment lost 1 base, leaving 8 bases of the junction unmatched. The CDR3 DNA follows: TGTGCCAGCAGTTTATTGAGGGGACAGGGTCGGGAAGCTTTCTTT. This sequence encodes CASSLLRGQGREAFF. Full variable domain (outside the CDR3, taken from reference TRBV28 and TRBJ1-1): DVKVTQSSRYLVKRTGEKVFLECVQDMDHENMFWYRQDPGLGLRLIYFSYDVKMKEKGDIPEGYSVSREKKERFSLILESASTNQTSMYLCASSLLRGQGREAFFGQGTRLTVV.

This clone was recorded once. V gene TRBV7-2 combines with J gene TRBJ2-7; no clear D gene. Germline lookup yields CDR1 SGHTA and CDR2 FQGNSA. The CDR3 runs to 14 residues. Trimming removed 6 bases at V and 2 bases at J, with 14 bases between. The CDR3 here is CASSPEASPYEQYF. DNA of the CDR3: TGTGCCAGCAGTCCAGAGGCCAGTCCCTACGAGCAGTACTTC. Variable domain in full (rest from reference TRBV7-2 and TRBJ2-7): GAGVSQSPSNKVTEKGKDVELRCDPISGHTALYWYRQSLGQGLEFLIYFQGNSAPDKSGLPSDRFSAERTGGSVSTLTIQRTQQEDSAVYLCASSPEASPYEQYFGPGTRLTVT.

The chain employs TRBV6-2 or TRBV6-3 and TRBJ1-5; tentatively, D is TRBD1 (5 bases). Germline V CDR1 and CDR2: MNHEY, SVGEGT. CDR3 length: 14 residues. The V gene lost 4 bases and the J gene lost 3 bases, with 10 bases spanning the gap. The CDR3, as DNA: TGTGCCAGCAGTTCCGACAGAATCAATCAGCCCCAGCATTTT. Amino acids: CASSSDRINQPQHF.

The genes are TRBV29-1 and TRBJ2-3, with 14 bases matching TRBD2. The CDR3 is 14 residues long. Germline CDR1 is SQVTM and CDR2 is ANQGSEA. The trim removed 7 bases at V and 5 bases at J, leaving 5 bases unmatched. The CDR3 bases are TGCAGCGCACCGGGACTAGCGGGAGTAGATACGCAGTATTTT. It encodes CSAPGLAGVDTQYF.

The J gene is TRBJ2-2, the V gene TRBV11-3; D remains unclear. Germline CDR1 is SGHNT and CDR2 is YENEEA. Trimming removed 2 bases at V and 0 bases at J, with 10 bases between. The CDR3 runs to 16 residues. CDR3: CASSLLRQANTGELFF. DNA for the CDR3: TGTGCCAGCAGCTTACTCCGACAAGCGAACACCGGGGAGCTGTTTTTT.

The chain recombines TRBV11-2 with TRBJ1-2, with 9 bases fitting TRBD1. With 0 bases clipped from V and 2 bases from J, the junction kept 7 bases outside the gene matches. The CDR3 consists of 17 residues. The V gene's germline CDR1 is SGHAT and CDR2 FQNNGV. CDR3 in DNA: TGTGCCAGCAGCTTAGATCAAAACGACAGGGGGAACTATGGCTACACCTTC. Its translation is CASSLDQNDRGNYGYTF.

This rearrangement joins TRBV18 to TRBJ2-7; 10 positions agree with TRBD1. Germline loops: CDR1 KGHSH, CDR2 LQKENI. Trimming at V came to 6 bases and at J to 0 bases, leaving 8 bases not matched to a gene. The CDR3 covers 16 residues. In nucleotides, the CDR3 is TGTGCCAGCTCTTTCGGACAGGGGGGGAGCTCCTACGAGCAGTACTTC. Amino acid sequence: CASSFGQGGSSYEQYF.

The gene calls are TRBV7-8 and TRBJ1-1; possibly TRBD1 for D (6 bases). Trimming took off 4 bases at V and 8 bases at J, with 14 bases between the two ends. CDR3 length: 13 amino acids. Germline CDR1 is SGHVS and CDR2 is FQNEAQ. CDR3 nucleotide sequence: TGTGCCAGCAGCTACCGAGGACAGCAAGAAGCTTTCTTT. This translates into CASSYRGQQEAFF.

This sequence joins TRBV3-1 (or the pseudogene TRBV3-2) and TRBJ1-6; D is perhaps TRBD1 (6 bases). This CDR3 has 14 amino acids. V lost 3 bases, J lost 10 bases, and 13 bases lay in between. CDR1 LGHDT and CDR2 YNNKEL come from the germline V gene (reference sequence). In DNA form, the CDR3 reads TGTGCCAGCAGCCAGACAGGAGGAGAATCACCCCTCCACTTT. Translated, it gives CASSQTGGESPLHF.

The CDR3 protein is CASSQGTSDTYNEQFF. In DNA form, the CDR3 reads TGTGCCAGCAGCCAAGGGACTAGCGATACCTACAATGAGCAGTTCTTC. This chain uses TRBV6-6 with TRBJ2-1; TRBD2 matches 10 bases. The CDR3 sequence is 16 residues long. With 6 bases clipped from V and 2 bases from J, the junction kept 7 bases outside the gene matches. Germline lookup yields CDR1 MNHNY and CDR2 SVGAGI (reference sequence).

This chain connects TRBV27 to TRBJ2-2, with D maybe TRBD2 (6 bases). The CDR3 spans 16 residues. The ends were cut back, 10 bases at V and 2 bases at J, with 20 bases in the middle. Looked up from germline, CDR1 is MNHEY and CDR2 is SMNVEV (reference sequence). The DNA for the CDR3 is TGTGCCACCCGGGGAGAGGGCGGGGTCAACACCGGGGAGCTGTTTTTT. Protein product: CATRGEGGVNTGELFF.

The genes are TRBV5-4 and TRBJ2-5; 9 positions match TRBD2. The CDR3 length is 16 residues. The trim removed 4 bases at V and 5 bases at J, leaving 12 bases unmatched. Germline values: CDR1 SGHNT, CDR2 YYREEE (reference sequence). The CDR3 spells CASSKPIVAGEETQYF. Here the CDR3 DNA reads TGTGCCAGCAGCAAACCGATAGTAGCGGGGGAGGAGACCCAGTACTTC.

Details on this clone: The junction shows a germline mismatch at one end, possibly a read error. J is TRBJ2-7 and V is TRBV7-2; D gene ambiguous. Germline assignment: CDR1 SGHTA and CDR2 FQGNSA. The CDR3 covers 11 residues. DNA of the CDR3: TGTGCCAGCAGCTTCCTTCTGACGGTGGAGTTC. Protein: CASSFLLTVEF. Full variable domain (outside the CDR3, taken from reference TRBV7-2 and TRBJ2-7): GAGVSQSPSNKVTEKGKDVELRCDPISGHTALYWYRQSLGQGLEFLIYFQGNSAPDKSGLPSDRFSAERTGGSVSTLTIQRTQQEDSAVYLCASSFLLTVEFGPGTRLTVT.

This chain uses TRBV28 with TRBJ2-7; TRBD1 matches at 9 bases. CDR1 MDHEN and CDR2 SYDVKM come from the germline V gene. J gave up 0 bases and V 5 bases, and 5 bases lay outside the gene matches. This CDR3 is built from 15 residues. CDR3 sequence reads: CASSRGTGTSYEQYF. The CDR3 DNA is TGTGCCAGCAGTCGGGGGACAGGGACCTCCTACGAGCAGTACTTC.

This rearrangement joins TRBV24-1 to TRBJ1-2; D is uncertain. The CDR3 loop spans 13 amino acids. Trimming stripped 1 base from V and 12 bases from J, with 14 bases between. The germline gives CDR1 KGHDR, CDR2 SFDVKD. In DNA, the CDR3 is TGTGCCACCAGTGATTTTGACGGAACAGACCACACCTTC. Encoded protein: CATSDFDGTDHTF.

The chain employs TRBV27 and TRBJ1-4; D not certain. V lost 5 bases and J 8 bases, leaving 15 bases between the germline ends. The germline gives CDR1 MNHEY, CDR2 SMNVEV (reference sequence). This CDR3 has 14 residues. CDR3 coding DNA: TGTGCCAGCAGTGACCCCGGAAGACAAGAAAAACTGTTTTTT. Its translation: CASSDPGRQEKLFF.